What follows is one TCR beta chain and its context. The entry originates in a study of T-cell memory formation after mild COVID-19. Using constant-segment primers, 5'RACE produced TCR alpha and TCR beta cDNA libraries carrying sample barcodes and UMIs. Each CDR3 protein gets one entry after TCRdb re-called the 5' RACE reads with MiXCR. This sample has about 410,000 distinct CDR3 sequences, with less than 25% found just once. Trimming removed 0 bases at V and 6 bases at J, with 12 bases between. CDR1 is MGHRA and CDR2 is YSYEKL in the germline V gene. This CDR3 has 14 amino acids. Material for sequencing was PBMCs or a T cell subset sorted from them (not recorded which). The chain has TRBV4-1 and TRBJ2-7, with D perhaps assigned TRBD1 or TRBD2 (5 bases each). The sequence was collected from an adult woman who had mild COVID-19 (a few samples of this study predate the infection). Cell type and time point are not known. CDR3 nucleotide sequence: TGCGCCAGCAGCCAAGATTCCCATGGGGGCGAGCAGTACTTC. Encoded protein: CASSQDSHGGEQYF.